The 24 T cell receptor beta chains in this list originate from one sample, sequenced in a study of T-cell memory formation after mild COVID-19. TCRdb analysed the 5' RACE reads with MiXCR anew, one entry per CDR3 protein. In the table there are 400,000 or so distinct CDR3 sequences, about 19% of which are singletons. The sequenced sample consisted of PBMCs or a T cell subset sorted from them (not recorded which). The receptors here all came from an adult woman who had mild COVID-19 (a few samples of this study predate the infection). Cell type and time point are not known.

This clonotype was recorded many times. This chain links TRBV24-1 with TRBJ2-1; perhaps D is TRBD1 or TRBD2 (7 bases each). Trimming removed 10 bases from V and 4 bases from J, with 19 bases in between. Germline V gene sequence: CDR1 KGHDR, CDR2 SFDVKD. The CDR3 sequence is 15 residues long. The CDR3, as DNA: TGTGCCACGACCCAGGGGGGGGGAGGGTACAATGAGCAGTTCTTC. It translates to CATTQGGGGYNEQFF.

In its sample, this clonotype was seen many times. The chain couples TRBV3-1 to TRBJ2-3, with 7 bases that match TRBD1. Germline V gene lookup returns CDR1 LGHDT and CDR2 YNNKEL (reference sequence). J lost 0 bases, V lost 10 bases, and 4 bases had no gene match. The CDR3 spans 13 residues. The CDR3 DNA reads TGTGCCACGCGACAGGGAAGCACAGATACGCAGTATTTT. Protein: CATRQGSTDTQYF.

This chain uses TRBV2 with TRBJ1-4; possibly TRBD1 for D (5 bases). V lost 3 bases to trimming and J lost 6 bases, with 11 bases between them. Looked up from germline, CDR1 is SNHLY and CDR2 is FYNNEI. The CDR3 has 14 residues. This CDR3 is CASSDEGNYEKLFF. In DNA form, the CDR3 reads TGTGCCAGCAGTGACGAGGGGAACTATGAAAAACTGTTTTTT.

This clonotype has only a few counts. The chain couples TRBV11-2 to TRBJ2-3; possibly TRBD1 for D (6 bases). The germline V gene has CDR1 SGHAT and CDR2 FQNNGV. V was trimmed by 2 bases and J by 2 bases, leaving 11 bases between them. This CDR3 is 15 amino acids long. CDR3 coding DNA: TGTGCCAGCAGCTTAATAGGGGGATACACAGATACGCAGTATTTT. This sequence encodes CASSLIGGYTDTQYF.

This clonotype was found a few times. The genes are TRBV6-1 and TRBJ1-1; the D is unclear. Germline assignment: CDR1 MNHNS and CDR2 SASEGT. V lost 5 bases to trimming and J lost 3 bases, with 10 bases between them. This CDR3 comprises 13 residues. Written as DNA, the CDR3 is TGTGCCAGCAGTCCCTTGGCGGACACTGAAGCTTTCTTT. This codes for CASSPLADTEAFF.

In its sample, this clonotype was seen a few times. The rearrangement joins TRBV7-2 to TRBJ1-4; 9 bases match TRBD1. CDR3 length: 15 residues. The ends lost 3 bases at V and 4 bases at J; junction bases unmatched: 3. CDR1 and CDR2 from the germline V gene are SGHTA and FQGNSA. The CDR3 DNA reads TGTGCCAGCAGCTTGGGGGACAGGGATAATGAAAAACTGTTTTTT. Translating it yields CASSLGDRDNEKLFF.

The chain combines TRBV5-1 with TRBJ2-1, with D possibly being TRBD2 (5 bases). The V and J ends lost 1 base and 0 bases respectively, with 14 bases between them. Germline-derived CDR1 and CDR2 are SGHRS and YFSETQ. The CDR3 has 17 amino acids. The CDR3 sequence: CASSLRADRTSYNEQFF. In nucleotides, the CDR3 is TGCGCCAGCAGCTTGCGAGCGGATCGGACCTCCTACAATGAGCAGTTCTTC.

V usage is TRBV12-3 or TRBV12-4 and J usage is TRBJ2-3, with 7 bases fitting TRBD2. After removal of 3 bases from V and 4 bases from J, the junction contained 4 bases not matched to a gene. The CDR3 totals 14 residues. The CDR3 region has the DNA TGTGCCAGCAGTTTCCCGCGGGAGCCAGATACGCAGTATTTT. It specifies CASSFPREPDTQYF.

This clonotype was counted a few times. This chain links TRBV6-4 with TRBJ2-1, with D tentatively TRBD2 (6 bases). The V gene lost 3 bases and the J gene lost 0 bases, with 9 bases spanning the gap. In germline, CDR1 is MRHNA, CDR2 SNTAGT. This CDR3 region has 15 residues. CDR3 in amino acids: CASSEYGGSYNEQFF. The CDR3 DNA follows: TGTGCCAGCAGTGAGTACGGGGGCTCCTACAATGAGCAGTTCTTC.

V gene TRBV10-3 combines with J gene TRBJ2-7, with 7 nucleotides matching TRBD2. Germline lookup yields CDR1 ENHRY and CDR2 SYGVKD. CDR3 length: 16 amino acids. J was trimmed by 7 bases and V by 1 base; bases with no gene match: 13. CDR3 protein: CAISELGAGVSSEQYF. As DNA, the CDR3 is TGTGCCATCAGTGAGTTAGGGGCGGGGGTATCCTCGGAGCAGTACTTC.

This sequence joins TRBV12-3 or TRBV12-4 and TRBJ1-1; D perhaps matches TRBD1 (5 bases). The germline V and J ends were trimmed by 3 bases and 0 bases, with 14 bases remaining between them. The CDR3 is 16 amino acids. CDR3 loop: CASSLSGGTMNTEAFF. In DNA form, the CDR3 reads TGTGCCAGCAGTTTGTCGGGGGGGACGATGAACACTGAAGCTTTCTTT.

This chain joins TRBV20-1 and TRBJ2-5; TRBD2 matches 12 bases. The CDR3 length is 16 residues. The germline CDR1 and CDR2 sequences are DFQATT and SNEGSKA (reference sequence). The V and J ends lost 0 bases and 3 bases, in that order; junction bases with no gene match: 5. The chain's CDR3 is CSARDPSGGAKETQYF. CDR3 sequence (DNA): TGCAGTGCTAGAGACCCTAGCGGGGGGGCTAAAGAGACCCAGTACTTC.

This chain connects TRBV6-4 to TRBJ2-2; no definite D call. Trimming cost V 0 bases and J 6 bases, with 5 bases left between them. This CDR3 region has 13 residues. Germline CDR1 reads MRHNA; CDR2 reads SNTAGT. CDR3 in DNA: TGTGCCAGCAGTGACTCGTATCCCGGGGAGCTGTTTTTT. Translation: CASSDSYPGELFF.

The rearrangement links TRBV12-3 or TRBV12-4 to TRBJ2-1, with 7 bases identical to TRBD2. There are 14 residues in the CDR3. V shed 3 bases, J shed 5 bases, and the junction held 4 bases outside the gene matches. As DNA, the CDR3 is TGTGCCAGCAGTTTCGGGGGGAGCGACAATGAGCAGTTCTTC. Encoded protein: CASSFGGSDNEQFF.

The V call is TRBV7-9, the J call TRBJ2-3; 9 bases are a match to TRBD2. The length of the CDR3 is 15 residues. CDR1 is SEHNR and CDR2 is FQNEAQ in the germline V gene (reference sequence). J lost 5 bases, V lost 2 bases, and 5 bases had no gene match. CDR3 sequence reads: CASSLPSGTRDTQYF. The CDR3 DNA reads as TGTGCCAGCAGCTTACCTAGCGGGACGAGAGATACGCAGTATTTT.

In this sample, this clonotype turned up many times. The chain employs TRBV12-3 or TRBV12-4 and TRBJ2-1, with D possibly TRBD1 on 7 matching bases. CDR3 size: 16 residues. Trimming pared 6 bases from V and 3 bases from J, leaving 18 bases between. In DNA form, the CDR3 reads TGTGCCAGCAGGCCCCGGGAGAGGGGGCTCTACAATGAGCAGTTCTTC. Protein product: CASRPRERGLYNEQFF.

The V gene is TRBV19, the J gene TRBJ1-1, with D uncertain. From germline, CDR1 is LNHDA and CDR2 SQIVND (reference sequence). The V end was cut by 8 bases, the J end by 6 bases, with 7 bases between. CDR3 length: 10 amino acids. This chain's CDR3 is CASGGAEAFF. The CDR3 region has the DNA TGTGCCAGTGGAGGAGCTGAAGCTTTCTTT.

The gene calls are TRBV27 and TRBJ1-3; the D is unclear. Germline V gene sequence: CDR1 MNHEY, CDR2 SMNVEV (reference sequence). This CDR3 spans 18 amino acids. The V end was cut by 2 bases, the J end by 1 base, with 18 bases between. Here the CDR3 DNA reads TGTGCCAGCAGTTTAATAGGCGCTCCCTCAGCGTCTGGAAACACCATATATTTT. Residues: CASSLIGAPSASGNTIYF.

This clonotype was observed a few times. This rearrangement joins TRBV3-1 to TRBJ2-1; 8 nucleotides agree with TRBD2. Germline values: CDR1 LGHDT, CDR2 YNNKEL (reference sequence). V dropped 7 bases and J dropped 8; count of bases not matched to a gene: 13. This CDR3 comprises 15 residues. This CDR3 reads CASTSIAGLRDEQFF. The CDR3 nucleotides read TGTGCCAGCACCTCGATAGCGGGGCTGAGGGATGAGCAGTTCTTC.

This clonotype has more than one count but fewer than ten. CDR3 loop: CASRQGRIYEQYF. In DNA form, the CDR3 reads TGTGCCAGTAGGCAGGGTAGGATCTACGAGCAGTACTTC. This chain connects TRBV19 to TRBJ2-7; TRBD1 is a possible D gene (5 bases). The CDR3 is 13 residues long. Germline assignment: CDR1 LNHDA and CDR2 SQIVND (reference sequence). The V end was cut by 6 bases, the J end by 3 bases, with 12 bases between.

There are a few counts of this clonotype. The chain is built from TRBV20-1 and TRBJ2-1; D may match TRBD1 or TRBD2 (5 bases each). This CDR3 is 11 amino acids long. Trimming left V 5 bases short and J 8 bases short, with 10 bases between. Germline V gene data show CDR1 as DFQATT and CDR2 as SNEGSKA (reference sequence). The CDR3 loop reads CSARQGHEQFF. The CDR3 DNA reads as TGCAGTGCTCGTCAGGGACATGAGCAGTTCTTC.

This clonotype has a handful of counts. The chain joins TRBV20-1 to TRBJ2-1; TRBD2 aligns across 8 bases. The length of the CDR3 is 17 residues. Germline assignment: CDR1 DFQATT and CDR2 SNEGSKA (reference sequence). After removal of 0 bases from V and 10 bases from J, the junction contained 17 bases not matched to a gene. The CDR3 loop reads CSARDPGRGGPQGEQFF. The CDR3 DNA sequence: TGCAGTGCTAGAGATCCGGGACGGGGGGGACCCCAAGGGGAGCAGTTCTTC.

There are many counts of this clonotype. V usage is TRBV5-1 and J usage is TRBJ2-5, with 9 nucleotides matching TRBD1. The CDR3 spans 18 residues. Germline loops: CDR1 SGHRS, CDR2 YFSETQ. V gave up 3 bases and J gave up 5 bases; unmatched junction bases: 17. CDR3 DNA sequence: TGCGCCAGCAGCTCAAAACCGGGACAGGGAGGAGCATGGGAGACCCAGTACTTC. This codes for CASSSKPGQGGAWETQYF.

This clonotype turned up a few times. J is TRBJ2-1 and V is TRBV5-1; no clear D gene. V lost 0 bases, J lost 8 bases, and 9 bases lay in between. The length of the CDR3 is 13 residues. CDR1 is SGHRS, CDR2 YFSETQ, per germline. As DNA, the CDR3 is TGCGCCAGCAGCTTGGTTGGCAGTGATGAGCAGTTCTTC. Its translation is CASSLVGSDEQFF.